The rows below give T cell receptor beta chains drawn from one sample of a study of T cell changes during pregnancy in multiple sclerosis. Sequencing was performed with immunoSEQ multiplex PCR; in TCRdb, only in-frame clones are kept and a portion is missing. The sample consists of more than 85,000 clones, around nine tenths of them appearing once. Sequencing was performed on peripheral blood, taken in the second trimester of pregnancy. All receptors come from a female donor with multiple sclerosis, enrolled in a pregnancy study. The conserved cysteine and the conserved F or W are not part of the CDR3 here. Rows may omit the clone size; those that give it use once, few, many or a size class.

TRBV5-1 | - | ASSRDSALYEQY
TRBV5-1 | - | ASSLGTGGSRQF
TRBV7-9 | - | ASSLRGSGRAEGNQPQH
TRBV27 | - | ASSRTSGITGELF
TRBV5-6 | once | ASSLGLIMNTEAF
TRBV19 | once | ASSPGGGTAKNIQY
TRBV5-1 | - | ASSEGQIATEAF
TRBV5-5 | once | ASSKDTFAEGYT
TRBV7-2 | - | ASSLAGTGAYEQY
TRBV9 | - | ASSPTPPSGSYNEQF
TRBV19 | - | ASSIQLNTEAF
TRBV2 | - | ASGGEDNEQF
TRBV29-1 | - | SVDSTGAGEKLF
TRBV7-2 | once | ASSLAVGAGNTIY
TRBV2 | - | ASSELGVETQY
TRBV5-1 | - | ASSLGYGGPTDTQY
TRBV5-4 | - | ASSLDLDRATEQY
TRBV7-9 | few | ASSWDWNTGELF
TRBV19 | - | ASSPSRTAGYT
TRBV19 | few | ASSMGQGGVNEQF
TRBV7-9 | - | ASSLTGVPKRLF
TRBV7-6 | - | ASSLPPTGGDNEQF
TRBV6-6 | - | ASSLTGSGEQY
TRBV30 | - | AWSVPGGVRQPQH
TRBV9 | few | ASSALGGTEAF
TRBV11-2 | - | AIPDREGGNTIY
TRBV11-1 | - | ASSLTPKGKTGELF
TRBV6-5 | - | ASSLTGSYEQY
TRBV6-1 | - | ASSEEREVYGYT
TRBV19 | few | ASSMSGGLGTEAF
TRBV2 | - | ASRGTPGGEAF
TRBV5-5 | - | ASSLGQNEQY
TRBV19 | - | ASTSTGAQETQY
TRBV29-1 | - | SVESGSVADTQY
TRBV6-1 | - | ASSGRLAGGPASTDTQY
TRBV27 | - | ASSLTGGTGANVLT
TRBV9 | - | ASSGRGTGHYNEQF
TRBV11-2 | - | ASSLGLAGAQETQY
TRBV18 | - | ASSPGLEGTDTQY
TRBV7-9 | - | ASSSGQYNEKLF
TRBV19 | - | ASSPWEDRSAQY
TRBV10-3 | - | AISYRLAGDQETQY
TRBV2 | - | ASSDGTGGNEQF
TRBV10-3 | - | AIQGFDTEAF
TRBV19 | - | ASGTPEKLF
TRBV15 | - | ATSMGGGEKLF
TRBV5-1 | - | ASSLRQGATNEKLF
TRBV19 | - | ASSGYRGGDEQY
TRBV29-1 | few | SVGLTGGTEAF
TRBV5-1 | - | ASSREGATNTGELF
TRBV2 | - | ASNRQSTPYEQY
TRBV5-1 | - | ASRGNTGVNTEAF
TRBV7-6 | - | ASSLDSEETQY
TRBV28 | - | ASSLVGQGEEKLF
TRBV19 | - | ASSRTGTHYGYT
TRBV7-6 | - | ASSLAQGGQPQH
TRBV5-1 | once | ASSLVGDEQF
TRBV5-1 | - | ASSGQSSSYEQY